What follows is one T cell receptor beta chain and its context. Participants were aged about 18 to 100 years, lived in 25 or so US areas, and enrolled virtually. Using immunoSEQ multiplex PCR, the repertoire was profiled, and TCRdb retains in-frame clones only, with some absent. This sample has 150,000 to 250,000 clones, with 84% found just once. The sample comes from a study of blood T cell repertoires in COVID-19. Whole-study context: COVID-19 samples from acute and convalescent phases originated in the United States, Italy and Spain. T cells, B-cell-depleted T cells, or PBMCs supplied cDNA or gDNA.

CDR1 and CDR2 (germline): KGHSH, LQKENI. CDR3 length: 14 amino acids. V gave up 4 bases and J gave up 2 bases; unmatched junction bases: 4. The sequencing input was PBMCs or T cells enriched from blood (not recorded which). The J gene is TRBJ1-1, the V gene TRBV18; TRBD1 aligns across 7 bases. The clonotype originates from a man aged 35 to 55 who had recovered from COVID-19. DNA for the CDR3: TGTGCCAGCTCACGTGGACAGGCCAACACTGAAGCTTTCTTT. Encoded protein: CASSRGQANTEAFF. The complete variable domain, with remaining parts taken from reference TRBV18 and TRBJ1-1, reads NAGVMQNPRHLVRRRGQEARLRCSPMKGHSHVYWYRQLPEEGLKFMVYLQKENIIDESGMPKERFSAEFPKEGPSILRIQQVVRGDSAAYFCASSRGQANTEAFFGQGTRLTVV.